This T cell receptor beta chain derives from a study of blood T cells in healthy people across ages. Sample donors were healthy Caucasian individuals that came from Russia, aged roughly 6 to 100. Investigators took about 9.2 milliliters of peripheral blood from every donor. Combining a sample-barcoded 5' primer with a J-beta primer mix, a second PCR ran for 7 to 11 cycles. One entry per CDR3 protein, called by TCRdb with MiXCR from the 5' RACE reads. The sample includes 1.5 million to 1.8 million distinct CDR3 sequences, approximately 39% of them seen just once. Germline CDR1 reads SQVTM; CDR2 reads ANQGSEA. The CDR3 totals 14 residues. V dropped 6 bases and J dropped 4 bases, with 15 bases sitting between them.

Sequencing was performed on blood. The genes are TRBV29-1 and TRBJ2-2; D not certain. This TCR was recovered from a woman between 18 and 29 years old in good health. In nucleotides, the CDR3 is TGCAGCGTCACCTCTGGTCCGGGCACCGGGGAGCTGTTTTTT. Amino acid sequence: CSVTSGPGTGELFF.